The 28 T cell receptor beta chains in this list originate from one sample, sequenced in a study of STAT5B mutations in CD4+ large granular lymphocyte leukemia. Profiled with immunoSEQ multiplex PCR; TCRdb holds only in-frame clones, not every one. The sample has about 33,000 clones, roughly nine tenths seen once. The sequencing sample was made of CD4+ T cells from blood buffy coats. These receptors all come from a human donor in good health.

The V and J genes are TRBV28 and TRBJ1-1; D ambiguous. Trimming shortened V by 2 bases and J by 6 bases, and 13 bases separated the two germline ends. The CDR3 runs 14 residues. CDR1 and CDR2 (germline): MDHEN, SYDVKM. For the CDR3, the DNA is TGTGCCAGCAGTTTAGGAGTGGGAGGGCCTGAAGCTTTCTTT. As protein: CASSLGVGGPEAFF.

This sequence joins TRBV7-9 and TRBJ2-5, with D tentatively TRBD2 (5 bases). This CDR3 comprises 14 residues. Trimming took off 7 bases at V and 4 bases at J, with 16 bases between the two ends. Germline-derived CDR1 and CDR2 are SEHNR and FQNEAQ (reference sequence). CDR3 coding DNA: TGTGCCAGCACCCTCATAGGGAGTGGAGAGACCCAGTACTTC. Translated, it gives CASTLIGSGETQYF.

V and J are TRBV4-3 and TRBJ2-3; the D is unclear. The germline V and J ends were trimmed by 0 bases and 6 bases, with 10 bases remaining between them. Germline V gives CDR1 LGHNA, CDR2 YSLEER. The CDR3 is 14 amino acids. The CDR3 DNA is TGCGCCAGCAGCCAAGATACTCAGTCCGATACGCAGTATTTT. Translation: CASSQDTQSDTQYF.

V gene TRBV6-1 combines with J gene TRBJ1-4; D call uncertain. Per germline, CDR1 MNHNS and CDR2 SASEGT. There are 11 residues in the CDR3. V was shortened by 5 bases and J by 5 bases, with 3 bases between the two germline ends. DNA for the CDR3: TGTGCCAGCAGTAAAAATGAAAAACTGTTTTTT. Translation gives CASSKNEKLFF.

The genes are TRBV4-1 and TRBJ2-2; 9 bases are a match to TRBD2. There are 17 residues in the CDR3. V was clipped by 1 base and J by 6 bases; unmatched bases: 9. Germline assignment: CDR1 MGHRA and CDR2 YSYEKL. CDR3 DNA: TGCGCCAGCAGCCAAGGTAGCGGGAGCCCCGAGGCCGGGGAGCTGTTTTTT. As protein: CASSQGSGSPEAGELFF.

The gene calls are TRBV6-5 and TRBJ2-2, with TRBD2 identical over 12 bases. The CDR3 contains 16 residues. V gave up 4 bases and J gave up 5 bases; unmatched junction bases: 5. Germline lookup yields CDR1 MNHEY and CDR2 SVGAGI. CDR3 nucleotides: TGTGCCAGCAGTTCTCGACTAGCGGGAGAAACCGGGGAGCTGTTTTTT. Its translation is CASSSRLAGETGELFF.

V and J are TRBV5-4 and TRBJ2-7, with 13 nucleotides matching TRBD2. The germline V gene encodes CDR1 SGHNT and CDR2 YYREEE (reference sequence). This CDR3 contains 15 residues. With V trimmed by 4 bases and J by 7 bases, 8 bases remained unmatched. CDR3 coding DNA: TGTGCCAGCAGCACTGGACTAGCGGGAGTTCAAGAGCAGTACTTC. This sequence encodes CASSTGLAGVQEQYF.

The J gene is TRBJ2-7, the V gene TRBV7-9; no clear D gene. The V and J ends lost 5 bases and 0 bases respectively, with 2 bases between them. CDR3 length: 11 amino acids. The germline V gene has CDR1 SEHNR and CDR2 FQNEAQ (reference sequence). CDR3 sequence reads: CASSHSYEQYF. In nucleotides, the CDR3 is TGTGCCAGCAGCCACTCCTACGAGCAGTACTTC.

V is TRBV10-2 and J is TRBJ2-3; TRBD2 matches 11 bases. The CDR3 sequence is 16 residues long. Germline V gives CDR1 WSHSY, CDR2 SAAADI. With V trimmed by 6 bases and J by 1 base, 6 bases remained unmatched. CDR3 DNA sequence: TGCGCCAGCAGCGAAGGGACTAGCGGACGCACAGATACGCAGTATTTT. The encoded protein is CASSEGTSGRTDTQYF.

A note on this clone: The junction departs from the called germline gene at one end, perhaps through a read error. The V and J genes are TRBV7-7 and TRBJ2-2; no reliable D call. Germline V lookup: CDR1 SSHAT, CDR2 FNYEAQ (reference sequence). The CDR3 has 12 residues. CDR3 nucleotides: TGTGCTAGCAGCAAAAACACCGGGGAGCTGTTTTTT. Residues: CASSKNTGELFF.

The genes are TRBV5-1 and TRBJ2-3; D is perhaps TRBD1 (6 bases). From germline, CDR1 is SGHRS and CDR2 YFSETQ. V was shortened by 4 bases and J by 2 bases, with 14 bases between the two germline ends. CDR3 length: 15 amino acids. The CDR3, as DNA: TGCGCCAGCAGCCTTGGGGGCGCGGACACAGATACGCAGTATTTT. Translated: CASSLGGADTDTQYF.

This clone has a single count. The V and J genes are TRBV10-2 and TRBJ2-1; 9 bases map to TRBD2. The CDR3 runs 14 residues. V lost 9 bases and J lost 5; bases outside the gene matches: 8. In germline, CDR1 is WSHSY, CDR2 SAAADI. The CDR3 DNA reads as TGCGCCAGTGGGGGGGCGGGAGGGAACAATGAGCAGTTCTTC. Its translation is CASGGAGGNNEQFF.

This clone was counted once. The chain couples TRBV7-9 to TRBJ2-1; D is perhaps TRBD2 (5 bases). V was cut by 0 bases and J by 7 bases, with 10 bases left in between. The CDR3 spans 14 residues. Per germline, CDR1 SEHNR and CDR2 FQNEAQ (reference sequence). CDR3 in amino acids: CASSLAGERNEQFF. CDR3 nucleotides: TGTGCCAGCAGCTTAGCGGGAGAAAGGAATGAGCAGTTCTTC.

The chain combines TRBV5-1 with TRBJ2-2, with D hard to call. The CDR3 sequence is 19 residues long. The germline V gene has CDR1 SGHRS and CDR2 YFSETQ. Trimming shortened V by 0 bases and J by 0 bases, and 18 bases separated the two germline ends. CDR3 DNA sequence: TGCGCCAGCAGCTTGGCCGGTGTACTGACACGTTCGAACACCGGGGAGCTGTTTTTT. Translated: CASSLAGVLTRSNTGELFF.

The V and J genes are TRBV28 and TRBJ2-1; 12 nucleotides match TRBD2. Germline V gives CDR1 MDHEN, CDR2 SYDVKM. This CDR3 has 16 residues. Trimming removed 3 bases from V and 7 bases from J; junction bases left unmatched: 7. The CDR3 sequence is CASSLRTSGILNEQFF. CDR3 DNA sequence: TGTGCCAGCAGTTTGAGGACTAGCGGGATATTAAATGAGCAGTTCTTC.

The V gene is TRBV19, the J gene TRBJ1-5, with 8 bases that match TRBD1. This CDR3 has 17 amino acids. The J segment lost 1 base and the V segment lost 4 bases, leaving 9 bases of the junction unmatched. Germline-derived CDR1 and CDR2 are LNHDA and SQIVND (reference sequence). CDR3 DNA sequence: TGTGCCAGTAGTAACGGGGACAGGAGAAGAAGCAATCAGCCCCAGCATTTT. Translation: CASSNGDRRRSNQPQHF.

CDR3 bases: TGTGCCATCAGTGAGTCGATTCTACGGGAGGAGGGCACAGATACGCAGTATTTT. Translation gives CAISESILREEGTDTQYF. The J gene is TRBJ2-3, the V gene TRBV10-3, with 7 bases matching TRBD2. The germline V gene encodes CDR1 ENHRY and CDR2 SYGVKD. The V gene end was trimmed by 0 bases and the J gene end by 1 base; junction bases not matched to a gene: 10. This CDR3 contains 18 residues.

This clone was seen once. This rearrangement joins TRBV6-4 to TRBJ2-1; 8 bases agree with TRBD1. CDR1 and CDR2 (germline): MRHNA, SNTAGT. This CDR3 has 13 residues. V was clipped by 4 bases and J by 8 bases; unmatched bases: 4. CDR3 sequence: CASSAQGAHEQFF. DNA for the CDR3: TGTGCCAGCAGTGCCCAGGGGGCGCATGAGCAGTTCTTC.

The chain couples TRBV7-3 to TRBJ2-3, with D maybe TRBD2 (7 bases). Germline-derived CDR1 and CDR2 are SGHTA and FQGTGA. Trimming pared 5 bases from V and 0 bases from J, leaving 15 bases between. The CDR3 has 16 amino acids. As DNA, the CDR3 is TGTGCCAGCAGCCGCTGGGGGGGGCAAAGCACAGATACGCAGTATTTT. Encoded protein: CASSRWGGQSTDTQYF.

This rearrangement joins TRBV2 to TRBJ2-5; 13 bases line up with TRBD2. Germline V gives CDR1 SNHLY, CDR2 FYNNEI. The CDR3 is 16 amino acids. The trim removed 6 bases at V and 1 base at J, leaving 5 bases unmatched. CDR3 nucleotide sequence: TGTGCCAGCAGAGCCGGGACTAGCGGGATCCAAGAGACCCAGTACTTC. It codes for CASRAGTSGIQETQYF.

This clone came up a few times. DNA of the CDR3: TGTGCCACCAGCAGAGATAAGGGAAACAATCAGCCCCAGCATTTT. As protein: CATSRDKGNNQPQHF. The rearrangement links TRBV15 to TRBJ1-5; D unclear. The V and J ends lost 0 bases and 3 bases respectively, with 9 bases between them. In germline, CDR1 is LNHNV, CDR2 YYDKDF (reference sequence). There are 15 residues in the CDR3.

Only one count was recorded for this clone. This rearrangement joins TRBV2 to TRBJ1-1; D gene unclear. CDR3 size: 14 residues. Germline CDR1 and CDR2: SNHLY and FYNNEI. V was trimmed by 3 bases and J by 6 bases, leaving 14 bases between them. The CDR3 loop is CASSDSRRPSEAFF. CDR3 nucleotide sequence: TGTGCCAGCAGTGACAGCAGGAGACCTTCTGAAGCTTTCTTT.

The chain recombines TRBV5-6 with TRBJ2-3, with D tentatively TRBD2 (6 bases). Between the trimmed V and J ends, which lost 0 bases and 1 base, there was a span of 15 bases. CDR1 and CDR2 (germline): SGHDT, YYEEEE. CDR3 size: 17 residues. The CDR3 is CASSLALSGVGTDTQYF. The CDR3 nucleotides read TGTGCCAGCAGCTTGGCCCTTAGCGGAGTGGGCACAGATACGCAGTATTTT.

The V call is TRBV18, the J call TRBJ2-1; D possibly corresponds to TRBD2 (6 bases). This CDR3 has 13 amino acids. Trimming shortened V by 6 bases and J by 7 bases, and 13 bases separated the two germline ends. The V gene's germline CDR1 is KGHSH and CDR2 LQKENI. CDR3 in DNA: TGTGCCAGCTCTCCGACTAGGGAGAATGAGCAGTTCTTC. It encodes CASSPTRENEQFF.

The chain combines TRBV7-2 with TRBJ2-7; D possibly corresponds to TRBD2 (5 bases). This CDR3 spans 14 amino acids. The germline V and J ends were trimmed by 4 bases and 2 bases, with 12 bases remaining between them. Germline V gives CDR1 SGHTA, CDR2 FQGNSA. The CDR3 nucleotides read TGTGCCAGCAGCTCCCGCCCGGGGACCTACGAGCAGTACTTC. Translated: CASSSRPGTYEQYF.

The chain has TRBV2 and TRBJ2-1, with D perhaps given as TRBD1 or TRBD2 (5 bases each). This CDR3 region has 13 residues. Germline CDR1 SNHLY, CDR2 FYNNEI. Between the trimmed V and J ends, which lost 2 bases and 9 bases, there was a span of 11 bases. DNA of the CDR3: TGTGCCAGCAGTGAATCCCCAGGGAGTGAGCAGTTCTTC. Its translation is CASSESPGSEQFF.

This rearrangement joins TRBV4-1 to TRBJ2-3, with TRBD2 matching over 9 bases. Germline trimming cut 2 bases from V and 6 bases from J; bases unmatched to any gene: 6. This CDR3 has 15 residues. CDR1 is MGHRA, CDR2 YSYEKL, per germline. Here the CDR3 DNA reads TGCGCCAGCAGCCAACCTAGCGGGAAAAGGGATACGCAGTATTTT. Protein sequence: CASSQPSGKRDTQYF.

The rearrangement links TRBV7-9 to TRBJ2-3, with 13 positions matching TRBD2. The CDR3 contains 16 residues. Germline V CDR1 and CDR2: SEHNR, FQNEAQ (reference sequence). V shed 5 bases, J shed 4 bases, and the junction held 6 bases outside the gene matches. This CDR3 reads CASSTGLAGVSDTQYF. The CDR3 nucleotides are TGTGCCAGCAGCACAGGACTAGCGGGAGTGTCAGATACGCAGTATTTT.